This T cell receptor beta chain was retrieved from a study of early T cells in non-severe SARS-CoV-2 infection. At the level of the study: Bulk RNA taken from unsorted whole blood was sequenced, leaving chains unpaired.

This clonotype was found many times. TCRdb fed the 5' RACE reads into MiXCR, producing one record per CDR3 protein. The sample holds about 48,000 distinct CDR3 sequences; 5% to 5.5% are singletons and the top ten take approximately 5.1%. This CDR3 is built from 15 residues. Germline CDR1 SGHDT, CDR2 YYEEEE. After removal of 1 base from V and 4 bases from J, the junction contained 5 bases not matched to a gene. This sequence originates from an adult who was a healthcare worker with PCR-confirmed SARS-CoV-2 infection or an uninfected control (not recorded which). The sample here was whole blood, taken at baseline. The chain uses TRBV5-6 and TRBJ2-7; 10 bases are a match to TRBD2. The CDR3 reads CASSLYEREGYEQYF. CDR3 DNA sequence: TGTGCCAGCAGCTTGTATGAGCGGGAGGGTTACGAGCAGTACTTC.